What follows is one TCR beta chain and its context. What it binds is unknown. 5'RACE template switching produced TCR cDNA carrying a universal primer site and UMIs. A single record per CDR3 protein comes from TCRdb applying MiXCR to the 5' RACE reads. This table has around 350,000 distinct CDR3 sequences, 11% appearing once. The V and J ends lost 8 bases and 2 bases, in that order; junction bases with no gene match: 13. The germline V gene has CDR1 SNHLY and CDR2 FYNNEI. CDR3 length: 16 residues. This record comes from a study of T cells after yellow fever vaccination. Overall study results and limits: A limited proportion of clonotypes was detected within both the CD4 and CD8 compartments. In FACS-sorted repertoires, abundant clonotypes from the bulk population could appear as contaminants.

Sequences were derived from PBMCs, sampled on the day of the first yellow fever vaccination. The chain couples TRBV2 to TRBJ2-3, with TRBD1 matching over 7 bases. This clonotype originated in a man between 18 and 29 years old who received the YFV17D yellow fever vaccine. The CDR3 DNA sequence: TGTGCCAGCTCCCTGACGCGACAGGGCGCCACAGATACGCAGTATTTT. It translates to CASSLTRQGATDTQYF.